Below are 23 T cell receptor beta chains sequenced from a single sample in a study of OX40 agonist ivuxolimab in advanced cancers. Assay: immunoSEQ multiplex PCR; the TCRdb copy retains only in-frame clones and omits some. Of about 100,000 clones listed, just over 90% are singletons. The starting material was CD4+ or CD8+ T cells sorted from blood, obtained in a trial of the OX40 agonist ivuxolimab. The source of these receptors is an adult with an advanced solid tumor such as melanoma, head and neck, liver or kidney cancer.

This chain links TRBV6-5 with TRBJ2-3; a weak D match, TRBD1 (5 bases). This CDR3 has 13 amino acids. V lost 6 bases to trimming and J lost 2 bases, with 9 bases between them. Germline CDR1 MNHEY, CDR2 SVGAGI. CDR3 nucleotide sequence: TGTGCCAGCAGCGACAGTTTCACAGATACGCAGTATTTT. Protein product: CASSDSFTDTQYF.

This chain uses TRBV11-3 with TRBJ1-5; D is undetermined. This CDR3 contains 15 residues. Germline-derived CDR1 and CDR2 are SGHNT and YENEEA. Trimming left V 2 bases short and J 6 bases short, with 14 bases between. CDR3: CASSLMALESQPQHF. CDR3 bases: TGTGCCAGCAGCTTAATGGCTCTCGAAAGTCAGCCCCAGCATTTT.

The rearrangement joins TRBV7-9 to TRBJ2-1, with D perhaps matching TRBD1 or TRBD2 (5 bases each). Per germline, CDR1 SEHNR and CDR2 FQNEAQ (reference sequence). This CDR3 comprises 14 residues. Trimming left V 5 bases short and J 9 bases short, with 17 bases between. CDR3 amino acids: CASSPGTRKSEQFF. Here the CDR3 DNA reads TGTGCCAGCAGCCCCGGGACCCGGAAGAGTGAGCAGTTCTTC.

The V gene is TRBV5-1, the J gene TRBJ2-7; a possible D gene is TRBD1 (6 bases). CDR3 length equals 14 residues. V was clipped by 3 bases and J by 6 bases, with 16 bases between them. Germline assignment: CDR1 SGHRS and CDR2 YFSETQ. The CDR3 region is CASSYGTSPIEQYF. In DNA, the CDR3 is TGCGCCAGCAGCTACGGGACAAGCCCTATCGAGCAGTACTTC.

In DNA form, the CDR3 reads TGTGCCAGCAGCCTGACAGGGAGTGTCGGGCAGTACTTC. It yields the protein CASSLTGSVGQYF. The J gene is TRBJ2-7, the V gene TRBV6-1; 7 nucleotides agree with TRBD1. Per germline, CDR1 MNHNS and CDR2 SASEGT. V shed 6 bases, J shed 9 bases, and the junction held 11 bases outside the gene matches. CDR3 length: 13 residues.

The chain joins TRBV5-1 to TRBJ1-1; D is uncertain. The CDR3 contains 14 residues. The germline CDR1 and CDR2 sequences are SGHRS and YFSETQ. Trimming pared 0 bases from V and 4 bases from J, leaving 10 bases between. Here the CDR3 DNA reads TGCGCCAGCAGCTTGGGGGAACGCGGCACTGAAGCTTTCTTT. It encodes CASSLGERGTEAFF.

The V gene is TRBV7-9, the J gene TRBJ2-4; possibly TRBD1 or TRBD2 for D (6 bases each). The CDR3 is 16 amino acids. V lost 2 bases and J 1 base, leaving 12 bases between the germline ends. Germline lookup yields CDR1 SEHNR and CDR2 FQNEAQ (reference sequence). The CDR3: CASSLSGGLAKNIQYF. The DNA for the CDR3 is TGTGCCAGCAGCTTATCTGGGGGGCTGGCCAAAAACATTCAGTACTTC.

The V call is TRBV7-8, the J call TRBJ2-7, with D maybe TRBD1 (6 bases). Trimming shortened V by 1 base and J by 3 bases, and 13 bases separated the two germline ends. From germline, CDR1 is SGHVS and CDR2 FQNEAQ. There are 15 residues in the CDR3. This CDR3 reads CASSLDRVGIYEQYF. The CDR3 bases are TGTGCCAGCAGCTTAGACAGGGTGGGGATCTACGAGCAGTACTTC.

The rearrangement uses TRBV5-5 and TRBJ2-7; no clear D gene. V dropped 1 base and J dropped 2 bases, with 7 bases sitting between them. The germline CDR1 and CDR2 sequences are SGHKS and YYEKEE (reference sequence). This CDR3 spans 13 amino acids. In DNA, the CDR3 is TGTGCCAGCAGCTTGCCCGGAACCTACGAGCAGTACTTC. As protein: CASSLPGTYEQYF. The full variable domain, with the rest looked up from reference TRBV5-5 and TRBJ2-7, is DAGVTQSPTHLIKTRGQQVTLRCSPISGHKSVSWYQQVLGQGPQFIFQYYEKEERGRGNFPDRFSARQFPNYSSELNVNALLLGDSALYLCASSLPGTYEQYFGPGTRLTVT.

This clone was observed a single time. The V and J genes are TRBV5-4 and TRBJ2-3; D possibly matches TRBD1 or TRBD2 (5 bases each). V lost 3 bases and J lost 5, with 19 bases in between. Germline CDR1 is SGHNT and CDR2 is YYREEE (reference sequence). This CDR3 is 16 amino acids long. The CDR3 coding sequence is TGTGCCAGCAGCTCGAGCGTAAACGGGGCACAAGATACGCAGTATTTT. It specifies CASSSSVNGAQDTQYF.

This clone showed up just a few times. CDR3 in DNA: TGTGCCAGCAGTCCCAGGGCTCAGCCCCAGCATTTT. Protein product: CASSPRAQPQHF. The chain carries TRBV28 and TRBJ1-5, with a possible D match to TRBD1 (5 bases). V was shortened by 5 bases and J by 6 bases, with 8 bases between the two germline ends. The CDR3 spans 12 residues. The V gene's germline CDR1 is MDHEN and CDR2 SYDVKM. Based on the CDR3 plus reference TRBV28 and TRBJ1-5, the full variable domain is DVKVTQSSRYLVKRTGEKVFLECVQDMDHENMFWYRQDPGLGLRLIYFSYDVKMKEKGDIPEGYSVSREKKERFSLILESASTNQTSMYLCASSPRAQPQHFGDGTRLSIL.

The chain links TRBV28 to TRBJ2-3, with 14 bases lining up with TRBD2. Per the germline V gene, CDR1 is MDHEN and CDR2 is SYDVKM. This CDR3 spans 20 amino acids. V dropped 3 bases and J dropped 3; count of bases not matched to a gene: 14. The CDR3, as DNA: TGTGCCAGCAGTTTCACCATGACTAGCGGGAGGGTGAGAGAAACAGATACGCAGTATTTT. This encodes CASSFTMTSGRVRETDTQYF.

The CDR3 DNA sequence: TGTGCCAGCAGCGTAGAAGTAGCGGGAGCGAGGGCCGAGCAGTACTTC. It encodes CASSVEVAGARAEQYF. The chain employs TRBV9 and TRBJ2-5; 9 positions agree with TRBD2. The J call may be in error: the DNA end matches TRBJ2-7 better. CDR1 and CDR2 from the germline V gene are SGDLS and YYNGEE. The CDR3 sequence is 16 residues long.

The chain couples TRBV6-5 to TRBJ1-3, with a weak D call TRBD1 (5 bases). Deletions cut 2 bases from V and 1 base from J, with 12 bases between. Looked up from germline, CDR1 is MNHEY and CDR2 is SVGAGI. The length of the CDR3 is 16 residues. The chain's CDR3 is CASSYARGSSGNTIYF. As DNA, the CDR3 is TGTGCCAGCAGTTACGCGAGGGGCTCGTCTGGAAACACCATATATTTT.

This clone has just one count. The CDR3 reads CAISEGTGSGYGYTF. The CDR3 nucleotides read TGTGCCATCAGTGAGGGGACAGGCTCTGGCTATGGCTACACCTTC. The V gene is TRBV10-3, the J gene TRBJ1-2, with 8 bases matching TRBD1. The V and J ends lost 2 bases and 4 bases, in that order; junction bases with no gene match: 6. This CDR3 is 15 amino acids long. Germline CDR1 is ENHRY and CDR2 is SYGVKD.

V and J are TRBV5-4 and TRBJ2-2; 14 positions agree with TRBD2. The CDR3 is made up of 16 amino acids. The V segment lost 3 bases and the J segment 5 bases; nucleotides outside the gene matches: 3. Germline CDR1 reads SGHNT; CDR2 reads YYREEE (reference sequence). The CDR3 spells CASSSGLAGATGELFF. The CDR3 coding sequence is TGTGCCAGCAGCTCGGGACTAGCGGGAGCTACCGGGGAGCTGTTTTTT. Drawing the rest from reference TRBV5-4 and TRBJ2-2, the complete variable domain is ETGVTQSPTHLIKTRGQQVTLRCSSQSGHNTVSWYQQALGQGPQFIFQYYREEENGRGNFPPRFSGLQFPNYSSELNVNALELDDSALYLCASSSGLAGATGELFFGEGSRLTVL.

The chain uses TRBV27 and TRBJ2-4; the D gene is possibly TRBD1 (6 bases). The length of the CDR3 is 15 residues. In germline, CDR1 is MNHEY, CDR2 SMNVEV (reference sequence). Trimming took 2 bases from V and 2 from J, leaving 10 bases between them. CDR3 region: CASSLQGLTKNIQYF. The CDR3 DNA follows: TGTGCCAGCAGTTTACAGGGGCTAACCAAAAACATTCAGTACTTC.

This clone was seen more than once but under ten times. The chain joins TRBV7-9 to TRBJ2-5; unclear D gene. V was cut by 4 bases and J by 9 bases, with 9 bases left in between. CDR3 length: 11 residues. CDR1 is SEHNR, CDR2 FQNEAQ, per germline (reference sequence). The CDR3 DNA sequence: TGTGCCAGCAGCTCAGGCCTGGCCCAGTACTTC. Residues: CASSSGLAQYF.

This clone appeared once. The rearrangement joins TRBV7-2 to TRBJ1-4; maybe TRBD1 (6 bases). This CDR3 is built from 12 residues. Germline lookup yields CDR1 SGHTA and CDR2 FQGNSA. Between the trimmed V and J ends, which lost 5 bases and 7 bases, there was a span of 8 bases. The CDR3 loop is CASSLQGEKLFF. The CDR3 bases are TGTGCCAGCAGCCTACAGGGTGAAAAACTGTTTTTT. The variable domain in full, with the rest retrieved from reference TRBV7-2 and TRBJ1-4, is GAGVSQSPSNKVTEKGKDVELRCDPISGHTALYWYRQSLGQGLEFLIYFQGNSAPDKSGLPSDRFSAERTGGSVSTLTIQRTQQEDSAVYLCASSLQGEKLFFGSGTQLSVL.

The chain uses TRBV6-6 and TRBJ1-1; possibly TRBD1 for D (5 bases). Germline CDR1 is MNHNY and CDR2 is SVGAGI (reference sequence). The V end was cut by 5 bases, the J end by 8 bases, with 18 bases between. The CDR3 is 14 residues long. The CDR3: CASSQPGAYDEAFF. For the CDR3, the DNA is TGTGCCAGCAGTCAACCCGGGGCCTATGACGAAGCTTTCTTT.

V and J are TRBV18 and TRBJ2-7; 8 bases fit TRBD1. In germline, CDR1 is KGHSH, CDR2 LQKENI. The CDR3 length is 14 residues. The trim removed 4 bases at V and 5 bases at J, leaving 7 bases unmatched. The CDR3 loop is CASSRGRGPDEQYF. The CDR3 DNA reads as TGTGCCAGCTCACGGGGCAGGGGGCCGGACGAGCAGTACTTC.

This chain uses TRBV7-6 with TRBJ2-5; D gene uncertain. Germline CDR1 is SGHVS and CDR2 is FNYEAQ. CDR3 length: 14 residues. The V gene lost 1 base and the J gene lost 5 bases, with 11 bases spanning the gap. CDR3 amino acids: CASSLVSSSETQYF. The CDR3 bases are TGTGCCAGCAGCTTAGTCTCCTCCAGTGAGACCCAGTACTTC.

The chain has TRBV4-1 and TRBJ1-4, with TRBD1 matching 8 bases. The CDR3 has 18 amino acids. The V and J ends lost 1 base and 8 bases, in that order; junction bases with no gene match: 15. Per the germline V gene, CDR1 is MGHRA and CDR2 is YSYEKL. The CDR3 loop reads CASSQAPVDRGGSEKLFF. CDR3 sequence (DNA): TGCGCCAGCAGCCAAGCCCCCGTAGACAGGGGAGGTTCGGAAAAACTGTTTTTT.